This T cell receptor (beta chain) came from a study of blood T cell repertoires in COVID-19. Study-wide context: The origin of the acute and convalescent COVID-19 samples was the United States, Italy and Spain. The analysed material was cDNA or gDNA that came from T cells, B-cell-depleted T cells, or PBMCs.

Authors' processing steps: It was from reference gene primer amplification that nucleated cell counts were estimated. The protocol was immunoSEQ multiplex PCR, while the TCRdb copy is restricted to in-frame clones and leaves out a portion. D and trimming were read from the DNA, whereas the V and J calls and clone size are those reported in that table. The profile shows 28,000 or so clones, around 90% of them singletons. J gave up 9 bases and V 4 bases, and 16 bases lay outside the gene matches. The CDR3 runs 16 residues. The germline gives CDR1 SGHRS, CDR2 YFSETQ. The rearrangement uses TRBV5-1 and TRBJ2-5, with 9 bases fitting TRBD1. The source material was peripheral blood. The clonotype comes from a man between 65 and 80 years old with acute or convalescent COVID-19. CDR3 protein: CASSLKLGQGSEAQYF. CDR3 nucleotides: TGCGCCAGCAGCCTCAAATTAGGACAGGGGAGTGAGGCCCAGTACTTC.